Sequencing of this T cell receptor (beta chain) was carried out in a study of cytomegalovirus exposure and HLA in healthy donors. As for the study in general: Of the donors genotyped, approximately 410 in all, 65% to 90% fell in the Caucasian-associated ancestry cluster.

This PCR relied on a set of 60 Vbeta primers and 13 Jbeta primers. Generated by immunoSEQ multiplex PCR, the TCRdb table keeps only in-frame clones and is missing some. The sample contains fewer than 200,000 clones, about 80% of which appear only once. Study findings and constraints: Researchers reportedly found TCR beta sequences accurately predicted most subjects' HLA-A and HLA-B alleles. A later look showed TCR association rates differing by HLA locus, highest for DRB1 and lowest for HLA-C.

This clone was observed a single time. Its target is not known. Healthy bone marrow donors made up the donors. The source is a man aged 40-50 years in good health and CMV-seropositive. The sequenced sample was PBMCs.

The CDR3 DNA reads TGCGCCAGCAGCGAGGGACAGGGAGGTCAGCCCCAGCATTTT. Translated: CASSEGQGGQPQHF. The rearrangement uses TRBV5-1 and TRBJ1-5; 9 positions match TRBD1. CDR3 length: 14 residues. Unmatched junction bases numbered 5, after V lost 4 bases and J lost 6 bases. Per the germline V gene, CDR1 is SGHRS and CDR2 is YFSETQ.